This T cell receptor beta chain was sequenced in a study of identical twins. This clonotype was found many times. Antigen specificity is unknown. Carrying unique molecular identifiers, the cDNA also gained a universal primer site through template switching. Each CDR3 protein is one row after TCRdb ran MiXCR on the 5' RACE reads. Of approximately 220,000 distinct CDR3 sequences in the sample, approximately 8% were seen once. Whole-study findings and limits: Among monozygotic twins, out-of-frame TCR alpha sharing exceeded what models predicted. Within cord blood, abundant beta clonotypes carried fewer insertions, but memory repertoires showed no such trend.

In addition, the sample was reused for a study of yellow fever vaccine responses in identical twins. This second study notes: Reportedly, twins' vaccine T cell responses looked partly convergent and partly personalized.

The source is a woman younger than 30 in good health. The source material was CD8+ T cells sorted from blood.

CDR3 DNA: TGTGCCAGCAACAACGGAGGGGGAAACACCATATATTTT. This encodes CASNNGGGNTIYF. This chain links TRBV11-2 with TRBJ1-3; D unresolved. V dropped 7 bases and J dropped 4 bases, with 11 bases sitting between them. Germline CDR1 is SGHAT and CDR2 is FQNNGV. The CDR3 has 13 amino acids.